The source of this TCR beta chain is a study of cytomegalovirus exposure and HLA in healthy donors. On the study more broadly: Across about 400 genotyped donors, around 82% landed in the Caucasian-associated ancestry cluster. Whole-study findings and limits: Earlier analysis looked at TCR beta V segments, and most were productive about 90% or about 30% of the time.

The PCR employed 60 Vbeta primers together with 13 Jbeta primers. Under the authors' procedure: Later work found 80 million or so unique TCR beta chains, with some 11 million shared. Assay used: immunoSEQ multiplex PCR; TCRdb lists only in-frame clones, some missing. That table supplies the V and J calls and clone size; D and trimming were determined from the DNA. The sample lists about 100,000 clones, 79% occurring once. The germline gives CDR1 MNHEY, CDR2 SMNVEV (reference sequence). The CDR3 is made up of 14 amino acids. V was pared by 6 bases and J by 3 bases, with 15 bases between. Comment on this clone: The target antigen is unknown.

Sequenced input: PBMCs. V gene TRBV27 combines with J gene TRBJ2-7, with a tentative D call TRBD2 (6 bases). This sequence was found in a female donor in good health and CMV-seropositive. CDR3 sequence: CASSPGEGLYEQYF. In DNA, the CDR3 is TGTGCCAGCAGCCCCGGTGAGGGACTCTACGAGCAGTACTTC.